These T cell receptor beta chains were read from a single sample in a study of chemoradiotherapy in HPV16-positive cancers. The method was immunoSEQ multiplex PCR; TCRdb's version includes in-frame clones alone and lacks a portion of them. The sample consists of about 7,600 clones, roughly four fifths of them appearing once. The sample here was blood, taken from a patient who underwent chemoradiotherapy. All receptors derive from a human donor with HPV-associated anogenital cancer. Both conserved end residues are part of each CDR3. D genes are given only for firm matches. The size of a clone is reported for some rows only, either as once, few or many, or as a class for expanded clones.

v_call: TRBV7-7; j_call: TRBJ2-2; d_call: .; clone_size: once; cdr3_aa: CASSQALANTGELFF; cdr3_nt: TGTGCCAGCAGCCAGGCACTTGCGAACACCGGGGAGCTGTTTTTT
v_call: TRBV6-6; j_call: TRBJ1-6; d_call: TRBD1; clone_size: .; cdr3_aa: CASRLTGTLDSPLHF; cdr3_nt: TGTGCCAGCAGATTGACAGGGACCCTTGATTCACCCCTCCACTTT
v_call: TRBV28; j_call: TRBJ2-7; d_call: .; clone_size: .; cdr3_aa: CASSSSTRFYEQYF; cdr3_nt: TGTGCCAGCAGCTCCTCGACCCGGTTTTACGAGCAGTACTTC
v_call: TRBV5-5; j_call: TRBJ1-5; d_call: TRBD1; clone_size: .; cdr3_aa: CASSPGTVDQPQHF; cdr3_nt: TGTGCCAGCAGCCCCGGGACAGTCGATCAGCCCCAGCATTTT
v_call: TRBV5-5; j_call: TRBJ2-7; d_call: .; clone_size: .; cdr3_aa: CASSLPGYEQYF; cdr3_nt: TGTGCCAGCAGCTTACCGGGTTACGAGCAGTACTTC
v_call: TRBV28; j_call: TRBJ2-7; d_call: TRBD2; clone_size: .; cdr3_aa: CASGLAGNPYEQYF; cdr3_nt: TGTGCCAGCGGACTAGCGGGAAACCCCTACGAGCAGTACTTC
v_call: TRBV7-9; j_call: TRBJ1-6; d_call: .; clone_size: few; cdr3_aa: CASSLSGSYNSPLHF; cdr3_nt: TGTGCCAGCAGCCTCTCGGGTAGCTATAATTCACCCCTCCACTTT
v_call: TRBV5-1; j_call: TRBJ2-1; d_call: .; clone_size: .; cdr3_aa: CASSLATDNEQFF; cdr3_nt: TGCGCCAGCAGCTTAGCGACCGACAATGAGCAGTTCTTC
v_call: TRBV28; j_call: TRBJ2-7; d_call: .; clone_size: .; cdr3_aa: CASSPALGENEQYF; cdr3_nt: TGTGCCAGCAGTCCTGCCTTAGGGGAAAACGAGCAGTACTTC
v_call: TRBV4-2; j_call: TRBJ1-2; d_call: .; clone_size: .; cdr3_aa: CASSQGSGTNYGYTF; cdr3_nt: TGTGCCAGCAGCCAAGGATCGGGTACTAACTATGGCTACACCTTC
v_call: TRBV7-2; j_call: TRBJ1-2; d_call: .; clone_size: .; cdr3_aa: CASSLGQTTNYGYTF; cdr3_nt: TGTGCCAGCAGCTTAGGGCAGACTACTAACTATGGCTACACCTTC
v_call: TRBV4-2; j_call: TRBJ2-3; d_call: TRBD2; clone_size: .; cdr3_aa: CASSQEKRGGDTQYF; cdr3_nt: TGTGCCAGCAGCCAAGAAAAGCGGGGGGGAGATACGCAGTATTTT
v_call: TRBV28; j_call: TRBJ2-3; d_call: .; clone_size: .; cdr3_aa: CASKLSVRVGDTQYF; cdr3_nt: TGTGCCAGCAAGTTGTCGGTCAGGGTGGGAGATACGCAGTATTTT
v_call: TRBV19; j_call: TRBJ1-5; d_call: .; clone_size: .; cdr3_aa: CASSMGPGGIGQPQHF; cdr3_nt: TGTGCCAGTAGTATGGGGCCGGGCGGTATAGGTCAGCCCCAGCATTTT
v_call: TRBV4-2; j_call: TRBJ1-2; d_call: TRBD1; clone_size: few; cdr3_aa: CASSQGSQGVLYGYTF; cdr3_nt: TGTGCCAGCAGCCAAGGTAGCCAGGGGGTTCTCTATGGCTACACCTTC
v_call: TRBV27; j_call: TRBJ1-3; d_call: .; clone_size: once; cdr3_aa: CASSRSREAGNTIYF; cdr3_nt: TGTGCCAGCAGTCGTTCCAGGGAGGCTGGAAACACCATATATTTT
v_call: TRBV5-6; j_call: TRBJ2-5; d_call: .; clone_size: .; cdr3_aa: CASSLGPTGRTETQYF; cdr3_nt: TGTGCCAGCAGCTTGGGGCCGACAGGGAGGACGGAGACCCAGTACTTC
v_call: TRBV25-1; j_call: TRBJ1-6; d_call: .; clone_size: .; cdr3_aa: CASSEFRGQNSPLHF; cdr3_nt: TGTGCCAGCAGTGAATTTCGGGGTCAGAACTCACCCCTCCACTTT
v_call: TRBV28; j_call: TRBJ1-3; d_call: .; clone_size: .; cdr3_aa: CASTMGGDGNTIYF; cdr3_nt: TGTGCCAGCACCATGGGGGGGGATGGAAACACCATATATTTT
v_call: TRBV4-1; j_call: TRBJ1-2; d_call: .; clone_size: .; cdr3_aa: CASSQESRPRKDYGYTF; cdr3_nt: TGCGCCAGCAGCCAAGAGTCCAGACCCCGGAAGGACTATGGCTACACCTTC
v_call: TRBV7-9; j_call: TRBJ2-7; d_call: .; clone_size: .; cdr3_aa: CASSRAGITQEGQYF; cdr3_nt: TGTGCCAGCAGCCGGGCGGGGATAACTCAAGAGGGGCAGTACTTC
v_call: TRBV5-1; j_call: TRBJ2-5; d_call: .; clone_size: .; cdr3_aa: CASSLDLEVEQYF; cdr3_nt: TGCGCCAGCAGCTTGGATCTGGAAGTTGAGCAGTACTTC
v_call: TRBV29-1; j_call: TRBJ2-1; d_call: .; clone_size: .; cdr3_aa: CSVEGMVGALSSYNEQFF; cdr3_nt: TGCAGCGTTGAGGGAATGGTAGGGGCCCTTAGCTCCTACAATGAGCAGTTCTTC
v_call: TRBV7-8; j_call: TRBJ2-3; d_call: .; clone_size: .; cdr3_aa: CASSVWTFGTDTQYF; cdr3_nt: TGTGCCAGCAGCGTATGGACGTTCGGAACAGATACGCAGTATTTT
v_call: TRBV5-6; j_call: TRBJ1-5; d_call: .; clone_size: .; cdr3_aa: CASSRTSGDGNQPQHF; cdr3_nt: TGTGCCAGCAGCCGAACTTCAGGGGACGGCAATCAGCCCCAGCATTTT
v_call: TRBV5-1; j_call: TRBJ1-6; d_call: .; clone_size: .; cdr3_aa: CASSFWAQFSSYNSPLHF; cdr3_nt: TGCGCCAGCAGCTTTTGGGCCCAGTTCAGCTCCTATAATTCACCCCTCCACTTT